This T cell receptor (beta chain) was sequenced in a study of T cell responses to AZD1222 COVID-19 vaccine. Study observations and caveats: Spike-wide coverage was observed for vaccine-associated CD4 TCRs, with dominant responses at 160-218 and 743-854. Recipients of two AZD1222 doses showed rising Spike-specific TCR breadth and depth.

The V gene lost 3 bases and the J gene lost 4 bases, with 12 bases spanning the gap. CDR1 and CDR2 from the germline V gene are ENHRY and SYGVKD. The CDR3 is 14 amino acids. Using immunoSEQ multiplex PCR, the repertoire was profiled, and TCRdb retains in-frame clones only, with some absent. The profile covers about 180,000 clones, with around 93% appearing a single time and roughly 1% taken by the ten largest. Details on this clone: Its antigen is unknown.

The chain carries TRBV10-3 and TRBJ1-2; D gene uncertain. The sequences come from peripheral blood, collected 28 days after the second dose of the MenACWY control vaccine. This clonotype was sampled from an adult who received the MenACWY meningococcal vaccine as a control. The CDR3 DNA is TGTGCCATCAGTGACGTGCTCGATCTCTATGGCTACACCTTC. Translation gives CAISDVLDLYGYTF.